These 24 T cell receptor beta chains were sequenced from one sample in a study of beta chain features in type 1 diabetes. Overall study findings and caveats: People with Type 1 diabetes carried modestly yet significantly shorter TCRB CDR3s in all four CD4+ subsets.

The sequenced template was cDNA made from the entire isolated RNA. Profiling relied on immunoSEQ multiplex PCR, and the TCRdb table lists in-frame clones only, not all of them. The table records hundreds of thousands of clones, roughly an eighth of them present only once. These receptors' targets are unknown. The sequenced material came from naive CD4+ T cells from blood. The source is a man aged 30-40 years with type 1 diabetes.

This clone was observed a few times. This rearrangement joins TRBV18 to TRBJ2-2; tentatively, D is TRBD1 (6 bases). The CDR3 runs 16 residues. Germline-derived CDR1 and CDR2 are KGHSH and LQKENI. With 0 bases removed from V and 3 bases from J, the gap between germline ends came to 11 bases. The CDR3 nucleotides are TGTGCCAGCTCACCACCGGGGGCGCGGGACACCGGGGAGCTGTTTTTT. It is translated as CASSPPGARDTGELFF. Based on the CDR3 plus reference TRBV18 and TRBJ2-2, the full variable domain is NAGVMQNPRHLVRRRGQEARLRCSPMKGHSHVYWYRQLPEEGLKFMVYLQKENIIDESGMPKERFSAEFPKEGPSILRIQQVVRGDSAAYFCASSPPGARDTGELFFGEGSRLTVL.

This clone was detected only a few times. This rearrangement joins TRBV28 to TRBJ2-7; TRBD1 agrees at 9 bases. Germline V CDR1 and CDR2: MDHEN, SYDVKM. The length of the CDR3 is 16 residues. V lost 5 bases to trimming and J lost 0 bases; unmatched junction nucleotides: 8. The CDR3: CASSPHGTGHSYEQYF. CDR3 bases: TGTGCCAGCAGTCCCCATGGGACAGGGCACTCCTACGAGCAGTACTTC.

This clone was counted a few times. V is TRBV7-9 and J is TRBJ2-7; 10 nucleotides align to TRBD2. The germline V gene has CDR1 SEHNR and CDR2 FQNEAQ (reference sequence). The CDR3 contains 14 residues. V shed 5 bases, J shed 0 bases, and the junction held 1 base outside the gene matches. The CDR3 loop is CASSTSGASYEQYF. For the CDR3, the DNA is TGTGCCAGCAGCACTAGCGGGGCCTCCTACGAGCAGTACTTC. Looking up the rest from reference TRBV7-9 and TRBJ2-7 gives the full variable domain: DTGVSQNPRHKITKRGQNVTFRCDPISEHNRLYWYRQTLGQGPEFLTYFQNEAQLEKSRLLSDRFSAERPKGSFSTLEIQRTEQGDSAMYLCASSTSGASYEQYFGPGTRLTVT.

The gene calls are TRBV28 and TRBJ2-5; TRBD1 might be the D (5 bases). The CDR3 is 14 amino acids. CDR1 and CDR2 from the germline V gene are MDHEN and SYDVKM. V dropped 5 bases and J dropped 5 bases, with 15 bases sitting between them. CDR3 residues: CASSPTVSGETQYF. CDR3 DNA: TGTGCCAGCAGTCCGACGGTTTCAGGGGAGACCCAGTACTTC.

This chain links TRBV7-9 with TRBJ1-1, with D tentatively TRBD1 (5 bases). V lost 5 bases to trimming and J lost 1 base, with 14 bases between them. This CDR3 has 15 amino acids. From germline, CDR1 is SEHNR and CDR2 FQNEAQ (reference sequence). The CDR3 nucleotides read TGTGCCAGCAGCCCCCAGGGCACGGGGAACACTGAAGCTTTCTTT. The encoded protein is CASSPQGTGNTEAFF.

The V gene is TRBV7-9, the J gene TRBJ2-1; unclear D gene. CDR3 length: 14 residues. Germline values: CDR1 SEHNR, CDR2 FQNEAQ (reference sequence). The V end was cut by 0 bases, the J end by 4 bases, with 7 bases between. CDR3 DNA: TGTGCCAGCAGCTTAGCCGAACATTACAATGAGCAGTTCTTC. Amino acids: CASSLAEHYNEQFF.

The gene calls are TRBV5-1 and TRBJ2-7; 8 bases map to TRBD1. V shed 0 bases and J 3 bases; nucleotides not matched to a gene: 11. Per the germline V gene, CDR1 is SGHRS and CDR2 is YFSETQ. This CDR3 has 17 amino acids. CDR3: CASSLADGDRRGYEQYF. The CDR3 DNA follows: TGCGCCAGCAGCTTGGCCGATGGGGACAGGAGAGGCTACGAGCAGTACTTC. Looking up the rest from reference TRBV5-1 and TRBJ2-7 gives the full variable domain: KAGVTQTPRYLIKTRGQQVTLSCSPISGHRSVSWYQQTPGQGLQFLFEYFSETQRNKGNFPGRFSGRQFSNSRSEMNVSTLELGDSALYLCASSLADGDRRGYEQYFGPGTRLTVT.

The chain uses TRBV7-9 and TRBJ2-1; 9 bases map to TRBD2. The V gene's germline CDR1 is SEHNR and CDR2 FQNEAQ (reference sequence). The J segment lost 6 bases and the V segment lost 1 base, leaving 7 bases of the junction unmatched. The CDR3 is 16 amino acids. The chain's CDR3 is CASSLGVAGVGNEQFF. CDR3 nucleotide sequence: TGTGCCAGCAGCTTAGGGGTAGCGGGAGTAGGCAATGAGCAGTTCTTC.

This chain connects TRBV9 to TRBJ2-7; 11 bases fit TRBD2. This CDR3 region has 17 residues. The germline gives CDR1 SGDLS, CDR2 YYNGEE. Unmatched junction bases numbered 8, after V lost 3 bases and J lost 0 bases. The CDR3 here is CASSAASGTSGSYEQYF. The CDR3 DNA reads TGTGCCAGCAGCGCTGCTTCCGGGACTAGCGGCTCCTACGAGCAGTACTTC. The whole variable domain, filled in from reference TRBV9 and TRBJ2-7, reads DSGVTQTPKHLITATGQRVTLRCSPRSGDLSVYWYQQSLDQGLQFLIQYYNGEERAKGNILERFSAQQFPDLHSELNLSSLELGDSALYFCASSAASGTSGSYEQYFGPGTRLTVT.

This clone was observed a handful of times. The V call is TRBV7-2, the J call TRBJ2-7; 12 bases map to TRBD2. J lost 5 bases, V lost 6 bases, and 8 bases had no gene match. The CDR3 is 15 residues long. Per germline, CDR1 SGHTA and CDR2 FQGNSA. The chain's CDR3 is CASRVLAGGVNEQYF. Written as DNA, the CDR3 is TGTGCCAGCAGAGTACTAGCGGGAGGCGTCAACGAGCAGTACTTC.

The rearrangement joins TRBV19 to TRBJ1-1; 8 bases fit TRBD1. The germline V gene encodes CDR1 LNHDA and CDR2 SQIVND (reference sequence). With V trimmed by 5 bases and J by 3 bases, 11 bases remained unmatched. The CDR3 spans 16 residues. CDR3 sequence: CASSHLRGLRDTEAFF. DNA of the CDR3: TGTGCCAGTAGTCACCTCAGGGGGCTGCGGGACACTGAAGCTTTCTTT.

CDR3 bases: TGTGCCAGCAGCCCCGGGACTAGCGTCCCCAATGAGCAGTTCTTC. Amino acid sequence: CASSPGTSVPNEQFF. This rearrangement joins TRBV9 to TRBJ2-1; the match to TRBD2 covers 10 bases. The length of the CDR3 is 15 residues. Trimming took 4 bases from V and 6 from J; bases not matched to a gene: 7. CDR1 is SGDLS, CDR2 YYNGEE, per germline. The whole variable domain, filled in from reference TRBV9 and TRBJ2-1, reads DSGVTQTPKHLITATGQRVTLRCSPRSGDLSVYWYQQSLDQGLQFLIQYYNGEERAKGNILERFSAQQFPDLHSELNLSSLELGDSALYFCASSPGTSVPNEQFFGPGTRLTVL.

This clone has a handful of counts. The chain combines TRBV5-4 with TRBJ1-1; weak D call: TRBD1 (6 bases). Per germline, CDR1 SGHNT and CDR2 YYREEE (reference sequence). The V and J ends lost 5 bases and 1 base respectively, with 9 bases between them. This CDR3 contains 13 residues. Here the CDR3 reads CASRGQRNTEAFF. CDR3 coding DNA: TGTGCCAGCAGAGGACAGAGGAACACTGAAGCTTTCTTT.

This clone was seen a handful of times. The V call is TRBV5-1, the J call TRBJ2-7; D unresolved. The CDR3 covers 14 residues. Looked up from germline, CDR1 is SGHRS and CDR2 is YFSETQ. Trimming removed 0 bases at V and 4 bases at J, with 11 bases between. The CDR3 DNA reads as TGCGCCAGCAGCTTGGTGGGCCTGATATACGAGCAGTACTTC. It yields the protein CASSLVGLIYEQYF.

This clone was counted only a few times. This rearrangement joins TRBV29-1 to TRBJ1-1, with 7 nucleotides matching TRBD1. The CDR3 extends over 15 amino acids. The V gene end was trimmed by 6 bases and the J gene end by 5 bases; junction bases not matched to a gene: 15. The germline CDR1 and CDR2 sequences are SQVTM and ANQGSEA. The DNA for the CDR3 is TGCAGCGTCCACAGTTCAGGGGGTAGGGGTACTGAAGCTTTCTTT. The encoded protein is CSVHSSGGRGTEAFF.

This clone occurred a few times. The chain couples TRBV2 to TRBJ2-3, with a possible D match to TRBD1 (5 bases). This CDR3 region has 13 residues. V lost 6 bases to trimming and J lost 0 bases, with 7 bases between them. In germline, CDR1 is SNHLY, CDR2 FYNNEI. In nucleotides, the CDR3 is TGTGCCAGCAGGGACACAAGCACAGATACGCAGTATTTT. This translates into CASRDTSTDTQYF.

This clone was detected only a few times. J is TRBJ1-1 and V is TRBV25-1; the match to TRBD1 covers 7 bases. Germline CDR1 and CDR2: MGHDK and SYGVNS. The CDR3 has 13 residues. Losses at the gene ends were 5 bases for V and 8 bases for J; bases not matched to a gene: 8. CDR3 bases: TGTGCCAGCAGTCAAAGGACAGGTGGGGAAGCTTTCTTT. This translates into CASSQRTGGEAFF.

The chain carries TRBV27 and TRBJ2-3; 7 positions agree with TRBD2. Germline V gene lookup returns CDR1 MNHEY and CDR2 SMNVEV (reference sequence). V lost 4 bases, J lost 4 bases, and 11 bases stayed unmatched. CDR3 size: 16 residues. The CDR3 loop reads CASSSSAGWGPDTQYF. CDR3 nucleotide sequence: TGTGCCAGCAGTTCGTCAGCGGGATGGGGCCCAGATACGCAGTATTTT.

The gene calls are TRBV15 and TRBJ2-1; D gene ambiguous. The V end was cut by 0 bases, the J end by 6 bases, with 9 bases between. Germline CDR1 is LNHNV and CDR2 is YYDKDF (reference sequence). This CDR3 contains 14 residues. CDR3 region: CATSRDYQANEQFF. The CDR3 nucleotides read TGTGCCACCAGCAGAGATTACCAGGCCAATGAGCAGTTCTTC.

This chain links TRBV7-9 with TRBJ1-5; 8 bases fit TRBD1. The germline V gene has CDR1 SEHNR and CDR2 FQNEAQ (reference sequence). V lost 11 bases to trimming and J lost 4 bases; unmatched junction nucleotides: 1. The CDR3 sequence is 11 residues long. CDR3 in amino acids: CARTGNQPQHF. For the CDR3, the DNA is TGTGCCCGGACAGGGAATCAGCCCCAGCATTTT.

This sequence joins TRBV18 and TRBJ1-1, with D possibly TRBD1 on 6 matching bases. The germline V and J ends were trimmed by 4 bases and 3 bases, with 9 bases remaining between them. CDR1 and CDR2 from the germline V gene are KGHSH and LQKENI. This CDR3 is built from 13 residues. The CDR3 nucleotides read TGTGCCAGCTCACTCAACAGGGACACTGAAGCTTTCTTT. Translating gives CASSLNRDTEAFF.

This clone was counted between two and nine times. The chain links TRBV5-1 to TRBJ2-2; 7 nucleotides agree with TRBD2. The CDR3 has 16 amino acids. Trimming removed 4 bases from V and 3 bases from J; junction bases left unmatched: 9. Germline loops: CDR1 SGHRS, CDR2 YFSETQ. CDR3 amino acids: CASSLGRGRDTGELFF. CDR3 DNA sequence: TGCGCCAGCAGCCTGGGGAGGGGACGGGACACCGGGGAGCTGTTTTTT. Variable domain in full (rest from reference TRBV5-1 and TRBJ2-2): KAGVTQTPRYLIKTRGQQVTLSCSPISGHRSVSWYQQTPGQGLQFLFEYFSETQRNKGNFPGRFSGRQFSNSRSEMNVSTLELGDSALYLCASSLGRGRDTGELFFGEGSRLTVL.

A few counts support this clone. The gene calls are TRBV19 and TRBJ1-1; the match to TRBD1 covers 7 bases. The CDR3 has 13 amino acids. The germline gives CDR1 LNHDA, CDR2 SQIVND (reference sequence). Unmatched junction bases numbered 3, after V lost 5 bases and J lost 3 bases. The CDR3 DNA reads TGTGCCAGTAGTGGAGACAGGGACACTGAAGCTTTCTTT. Translation gives CASSGDRDTEAFF.

This clone turned up a few times. The gene calls are TRBV18 and TRBJ2-3; 8 nucleotides match TRBD2. CDR1 KGHSH and CDR2 LQKENI come from the germline V gene. This CDR3 is 16 amino acids long. J gave up 4 bases and V 0 bases, and 6 bases lay outside the gene matches. In DNA, the CDR3 is TGTGCCAGCTCACCACCGGGAGCGGGAGACTCAGATACGCAGTATTTT. Translation: CASSPPGAGDSDTQYF.